Listed below are T cell receptor beta chains from one sample, sequenced in a study of T-cell reconstitution after alpha-beta-depleted transplantation in children. TCRdb redid the calling of the PCR reads with MiXCR, one entry per CDR3 protein. The sample holds roughly 420,000 distinct CDR3 sequences, 15% to 20% seen once. Here the sequenced sample was PBMCs, mostly from graft donor cells, taken 360 days after TCRalphabeta/CD19-depleted stem cell transplant. The origin of the receptors is a boy under two years old who had a stem cell transplant for Wiskott-Aldrich syndrome, so the T cells may come from the graft donor. CDR3s include the opening cysteine and the closing phenylalanine or tryptophan. Fields, in order: CDR3 DNA, CDR3 protein, J gene, clone size, V gene, D gene. A D gene is named only where the DNA matches it firmly. Only part of the rows carry a size: once, few, many, or a class if the clone is expanded.

TGCAGTGCTAGAGCACTCGGGACAGGGGTAAACTATGGCTACACCTTC CSARALGTGVNYGYTF TRBJ1-2 - TRBV20-1 TRBD1
TGCGCCAGCAGCCTCCTCCCCGGACTAGTAGCCGGGGAGCTGTTTTTT CASSLLPGLVAGELFF TRBJ2-2 few TRBV4-1 TRBD2
TGTGCCAGCAGTGAGGAAGCGGACGCCACAGATACGCAGTATTTT CASSEEADATDTQYF TRBJ2-3 many TRBV6-4 -
TGTGCCAGCAGCTTAGGGCTAGCGGGGAACCATACGCAGTATTTT CASSLGLAGNHTQYF TRBJ2-3 few TRBV7-9 TRBD2
TGTGCCAGCAGCCGAACAGGGGCCCTGAACACTGAAGCTTTCTTT CASSRTGALNTEAFF TRBJ1-1 - TRBV7-9 TRBD1
TGTGCCAGCAGTTTAGCGCCCGGTTCACCCCTCCACTTT CASSLAPGSPLHF TRBJ1-6 - TRBV12-3/TRBV12-4 -
TGTGCCACCAGGGGCAGGGGGACAGATACGCAGTATTTT CATRGRGTDTQYF TRBJ2-3 - TRBV24-1 TRBD1
TGCAGTGCTACCCCTCTAGCTAGCCTGTACCAAGAGACCCAGTACTTC CSATPLASLYQETQYF TRBJ2-5 - TRBV20-1 -
TGCAGTGCTAGAGATCCCCAGAGCCCCAAAAACATTCAGTACTTC CSARDPQSPKNIQYF TRBJ2-4 - TRBV20-1 -
TGTGCCAGCACTCCCGGAACCTACGAGCAGTACTTC CASTPGTYEQYF TRBJ2-7 - TRBV12-3/TRBV12-4 -
TGCGCCAGCAGCACCCCGACAGTTCGAACTAGCACAGATACGCAGTATTTT CASSTPTVRTSTDTQYF TRBJ2-3 - TRBV5-1 -
TGCGCCAGCAGCGTCAGGAACACTGAAGCTTTCTTT CASSVRNTEAFF TRBJ1-1 - TRBV5-1 -
TGTGCCAGCTCCACCAAGAGGGGCAGCCAAGAGACCCAGTACTTC CASSTKRGSQETQYF TRBJ2-5 few TRBV18 -
TGTGCCAGCAGCCCGAGGTTGGTCGGTGGGGAAGAGACCCAGTACTTC CASSPRLVGGEETQYF TRBJ2-5 - TRBV5-5 -
TGCGCCAGCAGCCAAGAAGGACAGGGGGGTATTAATGAGCAGTTCTTC CASSQEGQGGINEQFF TRBJ2-1 - TRBV4-1 TRBD1
TGCGCCAGCAGCCTAGGACCGTCGGGGAGTCAGCCCCAGCATTTT CASSLGPSGSQPQHF TRBJ1-5 - TRBV5-1 -
TGCAGCGTTGAGTCACTAGCGGGAAGCTACAATGAGCAGTTCTTC CSVESLAGSYNEQFF TRBJ2-1 many TRBV29-1 TRBD2
TGTGCCACCAGTGACAATGGACGGCAAGAGACCCAGTACTTC CATSDNGRQETQYF TRBJ2-5 few TRBV24-1 -
TGTGCCAGCAGCGCCGGACTAGCGGTATCATCGACCTTCTACGAGCAGTACTTC CASSAGLAVSSTFYEQYF TRBJ2-7 few TRBV5-5 TRBD2
TGTGCCAGCAGCTTACGTAGACTAGGAAAAGAGACCCAGTACTTC CASSLRRLGKETQYF TRBJ2-5 - TRBV7-9 -
TGTGCCACCAGCAACGGCAGACCCCATTTGAATGAGCAGTTCTTC CATSNGRPHLNEQFF TRBJ2-1 few TRBV15 -
TGTGCCAGCAGTTCGAGCACAGATACGCAGTATTTT CASSSSTDTQYF TRBJ2-3 many TRBV12-3/TRBV12-4 -
TGCGCCAGCAGCTTACGGACTCCCTCCTACGAGCAGTACTTC CASSLRTPSYEQYF TRBJ2-7 - TRBV5-1 -
TGTGCCACCAGCAGAGCCCCGACAGGTTGGAACACTGAAGCTTTCTTT CATSRAPTGWNTEAFF TRBJ1-1 - TRBV15 -
TGTGCCAGCAGTTATTATCCCCCATGGCTCACTGAAGCTTTCTTT CASSYYPPWLTEAFF TRBJ1-1 - TRBV6-2/TRBV6-3 -
TGTGCCAGTAGTGGGGTTAGCGGGACAGGCACAGATACGCAGTATTTT CASSGVSGTGTDTQYF TRBJ2-3 - TRBV19 -
TGTGCCATCAGTGACGGACTGGGGGGAAAACTGTTTTTT CAISDGLGGKLFF TRBJ1-4 - TRBV10-3 -
TGCGCCAGCAGCTTGGCGAGCGGAGGCTGGTACGAGCAGTACTTC CASSLASGGWYEQYF TRBJ2-7 - TRBV5-1 -
TGTGCCACCAGCAGGGGTGTGATAGATACGCAGTATTTT CATSRGVIDTQYF TRBJ2-3 few TRBV15 -
TGCGCCAGCAGCCAGCCTCCGGGACGGATTAACACAGATACGCAGTATTTT CASSQPPGRINTDTQYF TRBJ2-3 few TRBV5-1 -
TGTGCCAGCAGCAAAGTCATTCTCTGGCCCCACTACGAGCAGTACTTC CASSKVILWPHYEQYF TRBJ2-7 few TRBV21-1 -
TGTGCCAGCAGCGTAGGGAGTGTGAGCGGAGAGACCCAGTACTTC CASSVGSVSGETQYF TRBJ2-5 few TRBV9 -
TGCAGCGTTGTGGGAGGTGATGAGAGCTCCTACGAGCAGTACTTC CSVVGGDESSYEQYF TRBJ2-7 few TRBV29-1 -
TGTGCCAGCAGCATAGGGAAGGGGAAGGACCTGAACAAAAACATTCAGTACTTC CASSIGKGKDLNKNIQYF TRBJ2-4 few TRBV11-2 -
TGTGCCAGCAGCCCGAGGAGGGACAGGGCAAACACCGGGGAGCTGTTTTTT CASSPRRDRANTGELFF TRBJ2-2 - TRBV7-9 TRBD1
TGTGCCAGCAGCTTAGCATCATTAAACATTCAGTACTTC CASSLASLNIQYF TRBJ2-4 few TRBV7-2 -
TGCGCCAGCAGCTTAGAGGACGGCCAAGAGACCCAGTACTTC CASSLEDGQETQYF TRBJ2-5 - TRBV5-1 -
TGCGCCAGCAGCCGAGGACAGGGGGAAAACGGGGAGCTGTTTTTT CASSRGQGENGELFF TRBJ2-2 few TRBV5-1 TRBD1
TGTGCCAGCAGTCCGACCCCGGGACAGGGGAAAAAGACCCAGTACTTC CASSPTPGQGKKTQYF TRBJ2-5 few TRBV12-3/TRBV12-4 TRBD1
TGTGCCAGCAGCCTCCGGGACTTTTTGTATTTT CASSLRDFLYF TRBJ2-3 - TRBV7-2 -
TGTGCCAGCAGCGCTTTCAATGAGCAGTTCTTC CASSAFNEQFF TRBJ2-1 many TRBV12-3/TRBV12-4 -
TGTGCCAGCAGCTTGGGTCAGCACAGGGGCCCGTCTGACTTC CASSLGQHRGPSDF TRBJ2-5 - TRBV11-2 TRBD1
TGTGCCAGCAGTTACGAGACGCCTGGGGACCTGGGGGGCACAGATACGCAGTATTTT CASSYETPGDLGGTDTQYF TRBJ2-3 few TRBV6-5 -
TGTGCCAGCAGCGGACAGGGGGCGCGGGAGCAGTACTTC CASSGQGAREQYF TRBJ2-7 few TRBV12-3/TRBV12-4 TRBD1
TGTGCCAGCTCCGGGACAGGGAAAGAAAAACTGTTTTTT CASSGTGKEKLFF TRBJ1-4 - TRBV6-5 TRBD1
TGTGCCAGCAGCGGGACAGGGTATAACACTGAAGCTTTCTTT CASSGTGYNTEAFF TRBJ1-1 - TRBV27 TRBD1
TGTGCCAGCAGCCGGAGCGGTCCGAACAATGAGCAGTTCTTC CASSRSGPNNEQFF TRBJ2-1 - TRBV28 -